This T cell receptor beta chain was captured by sequencing in a study of cytomegalovirus exposure and HLA in healthy donors. On the study more broadly: Earlier work reported 110 million or so unique TCR beta sequences from about 170 million T cells.

The CDR3 runs to 14 residues. V lost 5 bases to trimming and J lost 5 bases, with 16 bases between them. CDR1 and CDR2 (germline): SGHAT, FQNNGV. Whole-study results and caveats: It was taken for granted in presence/absence analyses that sequencing depth across donors was roughly uniform.

It was with 60 Vbeta and 13 Jbeta primers that the PCR ran. Repertoires were generated with immunoSEQ multiplex PCR, while TCRdb's copy carries only in-frame clones and drops some. The sample shows about 35,000 clones, 80% of them seen only once. As to this clone: Antigen specificity is unknown.

The receptor comes from a male donor in good health and CMV-seronegative. The sequenced sample was PBMCs. The genes are TRBV11-2 and TRBJ2-7, with D possibly TRBD2 on 6 matching bases. Written as DNA, the CDR3 is TGTGCCAGCAGCCAAGGGACTCTTCCCCACGAGCAGTACTTC. It encodes CASSQGTLPHEQYF.